Included here is one T cell receptor beta chain sequence, with context. Its target is unknown. This entry is derived from a study of shared clonotypes between healthy human individuals. Study-level information: Serving as donors were a couple of women and three men, whose ages spanned 18 to 49.

Recent acute infections and vaccinations were absent in the healthy HIV-negative adult donors. A 200 ng quantity of DNA, tens of thousands of T cell genomes, went into the sorted-subset replicate PCRs. Method: immunoSEQ multiplex PCR; TCRdb's copy keeps in-frame clones and lacks some. The table lists approximately 110,000 clones, approximately 70% of them singletons. The V end was cut by 5 bases, the J end by 5 bases, with 13 bases between. The CDR3 consists of 15 residues. Germline lookup yields CDR1 SGHAT and CDR2 FQNNGV. Study-wide findings and caveats: It was observed that 5% to 6% of naive CD4 clonotypes were shared across a few donors.

What was sequenced was memory CD8+ T cells sorted from blood. This sample's subset: CD45RO+ cells pooled with CCR7-negative TemRA cells. The receptor comes from a woman aged 25 to 45 in good health. The chain has TRBV11-2 and TRBJ2-6; D not resolved. DNA of the CDR3: TGTGCCAGCAGCAAGCAACAAAGTCGGGCCAACGTCCTGACTTTC. It translates to CASSKQQSRANVLTF.